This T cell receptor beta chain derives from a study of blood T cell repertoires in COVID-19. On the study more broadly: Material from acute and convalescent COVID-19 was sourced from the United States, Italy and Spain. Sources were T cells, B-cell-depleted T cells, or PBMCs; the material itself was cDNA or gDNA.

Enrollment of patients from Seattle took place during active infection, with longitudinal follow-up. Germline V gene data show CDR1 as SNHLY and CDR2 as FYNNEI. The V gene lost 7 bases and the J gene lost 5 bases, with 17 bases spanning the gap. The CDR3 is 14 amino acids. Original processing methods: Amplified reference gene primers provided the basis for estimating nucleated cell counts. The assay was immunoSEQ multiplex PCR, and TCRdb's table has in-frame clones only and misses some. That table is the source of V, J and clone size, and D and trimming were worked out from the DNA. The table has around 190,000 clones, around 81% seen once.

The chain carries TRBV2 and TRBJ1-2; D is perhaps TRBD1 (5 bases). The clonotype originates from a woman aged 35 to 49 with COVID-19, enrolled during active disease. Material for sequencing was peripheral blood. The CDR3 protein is CASNYLGGKYGYTF. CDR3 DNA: TGTGCCAGCAATTACCTCGGGGGGAAGTATGGCTACACCTTC.